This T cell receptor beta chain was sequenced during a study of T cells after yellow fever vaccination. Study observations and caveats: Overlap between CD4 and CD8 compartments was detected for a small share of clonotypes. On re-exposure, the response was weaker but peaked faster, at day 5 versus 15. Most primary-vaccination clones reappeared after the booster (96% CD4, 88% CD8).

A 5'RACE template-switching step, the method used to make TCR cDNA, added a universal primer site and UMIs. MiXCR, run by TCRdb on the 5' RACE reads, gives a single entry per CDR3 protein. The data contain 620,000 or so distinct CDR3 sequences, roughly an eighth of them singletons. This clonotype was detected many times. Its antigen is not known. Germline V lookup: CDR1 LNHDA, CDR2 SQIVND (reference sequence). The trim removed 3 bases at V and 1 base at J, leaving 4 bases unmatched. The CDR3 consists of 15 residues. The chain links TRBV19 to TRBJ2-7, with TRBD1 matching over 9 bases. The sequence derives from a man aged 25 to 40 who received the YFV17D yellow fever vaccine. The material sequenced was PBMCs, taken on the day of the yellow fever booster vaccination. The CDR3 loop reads CASSIGDRGSYEQYF. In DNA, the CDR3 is TGTGCCAGTAGTATCGGTGACAGGGGGTCCTACGAGCAGTACTTC.